The sequence of this T cell receptor beta chain was determined in a study of siplizumab effects on memory and regulatory T cells. Germline CDR1 SGHKS, CDR2 YYEKEE (reference sequence). V gave up 4 bases and J gave up 8 bases, with 16 bases separating them. The CDR3 covers 14 residues. Assay used: immunoSEQ multiplex PCR; TCRdb lists only in-frame clones, some missing. The sample includes roughly 100,000 clones, approximately 94% seen only once; the top ten take approximately 0.32%. The sequence came from a human donor in good health. The rearrangement uses TRBV5-5 and TRBJ2-1; perhaps TRBD1 as D (6 bases). Sample: CD4+ T cells sorted from blood. The CDR3 loop is CASSGWTAKDEQFF. The CDR3 DNA sequence: TGTGCCAGCAGCGGATGGACAGCGAAGGATGAGCAGTTCTTC.